The rows below give T cell receptor beta chains drawn from one sample of a study of blood T cell repertoires in COVID-19. The data were produced by immunoSEQ multiplex PCR, yet TCRdb's version contains in-frame clones alone and is incomplete. The data contain 350,000 to 550,000 clones, about 90% of them singletons. Source material: PBMCs or T cells enriched from blood (not recorded which). These receptors all stem from a woman younger than 30 with acute COVID-19. The CDR3 runs from the conserved cysteine through the conserved F or W. D genes are given only for firm matches. Size values are once, few and many counts, or a class for expanded clones, and some rows have none.

.	TRBV6-5	TRBJ2-7	TRBD2	TGTGCCAGCGTCCCTAGCGGGGGTGTCTCCTACGAGCAGTACTTC	CASVPSGGVSYEQYF
.	TRBV28	TRBJ1-5	.	TGTGCCAGCGACCTGCGAGGTGGCAATCAGCCCCAGCATTTT	CASDLRGGNQPQHF
.	TRBV15	TRBJ2-7	.	TGTGCCACCAGCAGCCCAGGGTTATCTGGGGTCGAGCAGTACTTC	CATSSPGLSGVEQYF
.	TRBV9	TRBJ2-7	TRBD2	TGTGCCAGCACCGGGGCAGCGGGAGACGAGCAGTACTTC	CASTGAAGDEQYF
.	TRBV2	TRBJ2-5	TRBD2	TGTGCCAGCAGCTCTTCGGGACTAGCGGTTCAAGAGACCCAGTACTTC	CASSSSGLAVQETQYF
.	TRBV27	TRBJ1-1	TRBD1	TGTGCCAGCAGCCGGGACAGGGGTAACACTGAAGCTTTCTTT	CASSRDRGNTEAFF
once	TRBV7-9	TRBJ2-2	TRBD2	TGTGCCAGCAGTTCTCCTGGACTAGCTGCCGGGGAGCTGTTTTTT	CASSSPGLAAGELFF
.	TRBV6-1	TRBJ2-7	TRBD2	TGTGCCAGCAGTGATTGGCTAGCGGGCTATTACGAGCAGTACTTC	CASSDWLAGYYEQYF
.	TRBV6-5	TRBJ2-6	.	TGTGCCAGCAGTAAGCAGGGTTCGGGGGCCAACGTCCTGACTTTC	CASSKQGSGANVLTF
.	TRBV7-2	TRBJ2-2	TRBD1	TGTGCCAGCAGCTTCAGGGGGCGAGATGGCGGGGAGCTGTTTTTT	CASSFRGRDGGELFF
.	TRBV12-5	TRBJ1-1	.	TGTGCTAGTGGTGCCGCGGGCCCGGGGACTGAAGCTTTCTTT	CASGAAGPGTEAFF
few	TRBV7-6	TRBJ2-7	.	TGTGCCAGCAGCTTAACGTCGCGGGATAACAACGAGCAGTACTTC	CASSLTSRDNNEQYF
.	TRBV24-1	TRBJ2-1	.	TGTGCCACCAGTGATGCGGACACCGAGCAGTTCTTC	CATSDADTEQFF
once	TRBV9	TRBJ2-1	TRBD1	TGTGCCAGCAGCGGGGCCCGGACAGGGGGTTACAATGAGCAGTTCTTC	CASSGARTGGYNEQFF
.	TRBV15	TRBJ1-6	TRBD1	TGTGCCACCAGCAGGAGGACAGGGAAATCTTCACCCCTCCACTTT	CATSRRTGKSSPLHF